The 18 T cell receptor beta chains presented below share a single source sample, sequenced in a study of T cell repertoires in cytomegalovirus infection. TCRdb reprocessed the reads via MiXCR and lists one record per CDR3 protein. Of 150,000 to 200,000 distinct CDR3 sequences detected, less than 9.5% appear once; the ten largest clones hold about 5%. Material: PBMCs. The receptors shown here come from a human donor in good health (CMV status not recorded). Some clones in this sample may be carry-over from other donors' samples.

This clonotype was detected ten times or more. V gene TRBV7-2 combines with J gene TRBJ1-1; no reliable D call. V was shortened by 5 bases and J by 7 bases, with 14 bases between the two germline ends. This CDR3 is 13 amino acids long. CDR1 is SGHTA and CDR2 is FQGNSA in the germline V gene. The CDR3 region has the DNA TGTGCCAGCAGCCCCCACAGTTTAAGTGAAGCTTTCTTT. Translated, it gives CASSPHSLSEAFF.

This clonotype was detected ten times or more. The chain joins TRBV6-2 or TRBV6-3 to TRBJ2-7, with D possibly TRBD2 on 6 matching bases. This CDR3 contains 12 residues. Germline assignment: CDR1 MNHEY and CDR2 SVGEGT. V was trimmed by 4 bases and J by 10 bases, leaving 14 bases between them. DNA of the CDR3: TGTGCCAGCAGTTTTCTTTTGGGACTCCAGTACTTC. Translation gives CASSFLLGLQYF.

This clonotype has only a few counts. The chain combines TRBV28 with TRBJ2-7; 14 nucleotides line up with TRBD2. CDR1 is MDHEN, CDR2 SYDVKM, per germline. The CDR3 consists of 16 residues. V shed 5 bases and J 4 bases; nucleotides not matched to a gene: 7. The CDR3 here is CASSGGTSGSGYEQYF. CDR3 sequence (DNA): TGTGCCAGCAGTGGCGGGACTAGCGGGAGTGGTTACGAGCAGTACTTC.

The chain carries TRBV28 and TRBJ2-1; the match to TRBD2 covers 15 bases. This CDR3 has 16 residues. V lost 5 bases and J lost 7; bases outside the gene matches: 6. Germline lookup yields CDR1 MDHEN and CDR2 SYDVKM. As DNA, the CDR3 is TGTGCCAGCAGTAGAGGACTAGCGGGAGGGTGGAATGAGCAGTTCTTC. It is translated as CASSRGLAGGWNEQFF.

This clonotype was recorded at least ten times. The chain carries TRBV28 and TRBJ1-1; TRBD1 aligns across 9 bases. The CDR3 is 13 amino acids. The V gene end was trimmed by 8 bases and the J gene end by 2 bases; junction bases not matched to a gene: 3. Germline loops: CDR1 MDHEN, CDR2 SYDVKM. The chain's CDR3 is CASLTGGNTEAFF. For the CDR3, the DNA is TGTGCCAGCCTTACAGGGGGCAACACTGAAGCTTTCTTT.

At least ten counts were recorded for this clonotype. The chain uses TRBV5-6 and TRBJ1-1, with D hard to call. This CDR3 is 14 amino acids long. V was cut by 0 bases and J by 2 bases, with 8 bases left in between. CDR1 is SGHDT and CDR2 is YYEEEE in the germline V gene. The CDR3: CASSLVRVNTEAFF. In nucleotides, the CDR3 is TGTGCCAGCAGCTTGGTACGGGTTAACACTGAAGCTTTCTTT.

This clonotype was recorded many times. CDR3 sequence (DNA): TGTGCCAGCAGCTTACCCAGGGGGATGGCTGGCTACACCTTC. This gives the protein CASSLPRGMAGYTF. The rearrangement links TRBV7-2 to TRBJ1-2, with 7 bases identical to TRBD1. V lost 2 bases to trimming and J lost 7 bases; unmatched junction nucleotides: 7. CDR1 and CDR2 from the germline V gene are SGHTA and FQGNSA. This CDR3 is built from 14 residues. Full variable domain (outside the CDR3, taken from reference TRBV7-2 and TRBJ1-2): GAGVSQSPSNKVTEKGKDVELRCDPISGHTALYWYRQSLGQGLEFLIYFQGNSAPDKSGLPSDRFSAERTGGSVSTLTIQRTQQEDSAVYLCASSLPRGMAGYTFGSGTRLTVV.

This rearrangement joins TRBV5-1 to TRBJ2-3; TRBD1 might be the D (6 bases). The germline V gene has CDR1 SGHRS and CDR2 YFSETQ. The CDR3 runs to 14 residues. The ends were cut back, 3 bases at V and 3 bases at J, with 11 bases in the middle. Here the CDR3 reads CASSSTGLTDTQYF. In DNA, the CDR3 is TGCGCCAGCAGCTCTACAGGGTTAACAGATACGCAGTATTTT.

This clonotype has a count of ten or more. This chain connects TRBV7-2 to TRBJ2-7; weak D call: TRBD2 (5 bases). Germline V gene lookup returns CDR1 SGHTA and CDR2 FQGNSA. V gave up 2 bases and J gave up 2 bases, with 22 bases separating them. This CDR3 is built from 18 residues. This CDR3 reads CASSLFGLSPGTTYEQYF. Here the CDR3 DNA reads TGTGCCAGCAGCTTATTCGGCTTGAGTCCGGGAACAACCTACGAGCAGTACTTC.

This clonotype was observed many times. This chain links TRBV7-3 with TRBJ1-1, with 7 bases that match TRBD1. Trimming cost V 6 bases and J 6 bases; bases outside gene matches: 10. The CDR3 is 14 residues long. The V gene's germline CDR1 is SGHTA and CDR2 FQGTGA. In nucleotides, the CDR3 is TGTGCCAGCAGACTACAGGGGTCAGCCGCTGAAGCTTTCTTT. Protein: CASRLQGSAAEAFF.

The V gene is TRBV7-9, the J gene TRBJ2-7, with D possibly TRBD2 on 7 matching bases. V was shortened by 4 bases and J by 3 bases, with 13 bases between the two germline ends. This CDR3 has 14 amino acids. Germline lookup yields CDR1 SEHNR and CDR2 FQNEAQ (reference sequence). In DNA form, the CDR3 reads TGTGCCAGCAGCTGGACAGAGCGGGGCTACGAGCAGTACTTC. Its translation: CASSWTERGYEQYF.

This clonotype was counted a few times. The chain couples TRBV20-1 to TRBJ2-1; D might be TRBD2 (5 bases). From germline, CDR1 is DFQATT and CDR2 SNEGSKA (reference sequence). This CDR3 is built from 17 residues. V was cut by 0 bases and J by 0 bases, with 15 bases left in between. The DNA for the CDR3 is TGCAGTGCTAGAGATCTCCGAGGGTTTAGCTCCTACAATGAGCAGTTCTTC. This sequence encodes CSARDLRGFSSYNEQFF.

There are many counts of this clonotype. The genes are TRBV7-2 and TRBJ1-2, with D uncertain. This CDR3 is 17 amino acids long. The germline V and J ends were trimmed by 1 base and 6 bases, with 21 bases remaining between them. The germline gives CDR1 SGHTA, CDR2 FQGNSA. For the CDR3, the DNA is TGTGCCAGCAGCTTAGAGGTTGGCAGGCTCAAGAAGGATGGCTACACCTTC. Translation: CASSLEVGRLKKDGYTF.

This clonotype has at least ten counts. This chain links TRBV7-2 with TRBJ1-2; no firm D call. CDR3 length equals 15 residues. V lost 3 bases to trimming and J lost 8 bases, with 19 bases between them. Germline V gives CDR1 SGHTA, CDR2 FQGNSA. The CDR3: CASSFPRRNNGGYTF. The CDR3 bases are TGTGCCAGCAGCTTTCCCCGAAGAAATAACGGGGGCTACACCTTC. Full variable domain (remainder filled in from reference TRBV7-2 and TRBJ1-2): GAGVSQSPSNKVTEKGKDVELRCDPISGHTALYWYRQSLGQGLEFLIYFQGNSAPDKSGLPSDRFSAERTGGSVSTLTIQRTQQEDSAVYLCASSFPRRNNGGYTFGSGTRLTVV.

This clonotype came up a few times. The genes are TRBV7-2 and TRBJ1-1, with D possibly being TRBD1 (6 bases). Trimming removed 8 bases from V and 2 bases from J, with 21 bases in between. Germline assignment: CDR1 SGHTA and CDR2 FQGNSA. The CDR3 spans 16 residues. In DNA, the CDR3 is TGTGCCAGCTCCTTCTTTGGGCAGGGGTTAAACACTGAAGCTTTCTTT. Protein product: CASSFFGQGLNTEAFF.

The chain recombines TRBV4-2 with TRBJ2-7; 9 bases line up with TRBD2. CDR1 is LGHNA, CDR2 YNFKEQ, per germline. The ends lost 1 base at V and 3 bases at J; junction bases unmatched: 4. The CDR3 covers 15 residues. CDR3 DNA: TGTGCCAGCAGCCAAGGGGCGGGGGGGTACTACGAGCAGTACTTC. Its protein is CASSQGAGGYYEQYF.

In this sample, this clonotype turned up a few times. The chain is built from TRBV11-2 and TRBJ1-1; TRBD1 might be the D (5 bases). CDR1 and CDR2 (germline): SGHAT, FQNNGV. The CDR3 has 13 residues. Deletions cut 4 bases from V and 8 bases from J, with 14 bases between. The CDR3 DNA is TGTGCCAGCAGCTCCGGGACTTACCGAGAAGCTTTCTTT. Protein sequence: CASSSGTYREAFF.

The chain joins TRBV14 to TRBJ2-7; D possibly matches TRBD1 or TRBD2 (5 bases each). CDR3 length equals 14 residues. Trimming removed 4 bases at V and 3 bases at J, with 13 bases between. Germline V gives CDR1 SGHDN, CDR2 FVKESK. DNA of the CDR3: TGTGCCAGCAGCCGAGAGGGGATAAACTACGAGCAGTACTTC. Translation: CASSREGINYEQYF.